The 21 T cell receptor beta chains listed next were all sequenced from one sample in a study of CD8+CD57+ T cells in acquired aplastic anemia. For CDR3 and TCR beta VDJ profiling, genomic DNA was the template used. MiXCR was run by TCRdb on the reads, yielding one entry per CDR3 protein. This table holds 260,000 or so distinct CDR3 sequences, roughly half found once. The sequenced patients had an expansion of CD8+CD57+ cells seen by flow cytometry. The sample taken for sequencing was sorted CD4+, CD8+, or CD8+CD57+ T cells (not recorded which) from PBMCs. The receptors were sampled from a human donor with aplastic anemia.

This clonotype has at least ten counts. This chain uses TRBV9 with TRBJ1-4; 11 bases map to TRBD1. The CDR3 sequence is 15 residues long. V shed 2 bases and J 7 bases; nucleotides not matched to a gene: 4. The germline V gene encodes CDR1 SGDLS and CDR2 YYNGEE. CDR3 sequence reads: CASSVIGTGGEKLFF. The CDR3 DNA is TGTGCCAGCAGCGTTATCGGGACAGGGGGTGAAAAACTGTTTTTT. The full variable domain, rest sourced from reference TRBV9 and TRBJ1-4, is DSGVTQTPKHLITATGQRVTLRCSPRSGDLSVYWYQQSLDQGLQFLIQYYNGEERAKGNILERFSAQQFPDLHSELNLSSLELGDSALYFCASSVIGTGGEKLFFGSGTQLSVL.

The count of this clonotype is one. This chain links TRBV9 with TRBJ2-6; perhaps TRBD1 as D (6 bases). Deletions cut 0 bases from V and 0 bases from J, with 13 bases between. The germline CDR1 and CDR2 sequences are SGDLS and YYNGEE. The CDR3 sequence is 18 residues long. CDR3 in amino acids: CASSVDWTDSSGANVLTF. In DNA, the CDR3 is TGTGCCAGCAGCGTAGACTGGACGGACAGCTCTGGGGCCAACGTCCTGACTTTC.

This clonotype was seen a few times. This rearrangement joins TRBV10-3 to TRBJ2-7, with unresolved D. This CDR3 region has 13 residues. V shed 4 bases and J shed 3 bases, with 10 bases lying between them. Per the germline V gene, CDR1 is ENHRY and CDR2 is SYGVKD. In DNA, the CDR3 is TGTGCCATCAGTGTAGGCAACATCTACGAGCAGTACTTC. Translated, it gives CAISVGNIYEQYF.

The chain combines TRBV27 with TRBJ1-6; TRBD1 aligns across 9 bases. The V segment lost 6 bases and the J segment 6 bases; nucleotides outside the gene matches: 9. The CDR3 loop spans 16 amino acids. Germline lookup yields CDR1 MNHEY and CDR2 SMNVEV (reference sequence). The CDR3 DNA follows: TGTGCCAGCAGGCCCGGACAGGGGAGGAGTAATTCACCCCTCCACTTT. It yields the protein CASRPGQGRSNSPLHF.

The J gene is TRBJ2-7, the V gene TRBV2; TRBD1 aligns across 8 bases. Germline loops: CDR1 SNHLY, CDR2 FYNNEI. CDR3 length: 14 residues. With V trimmed by 8 bases and J by 1 base, 7 bases remained unmatched. The CDR3 DNA is TGTGCCAGCTGTGCGAGACAGGGGTCCTACGAGCAGTACTTC. Translation gives CASCARQGSYEQYF.

Many counts were recorded for this clonotype. The V and J genes are TRBV9 and TRBJ2-7; 9 bases are shared with TRBD1. Germline V CDR1 and CDR2: SGDLS, YYNGEE. V lost 4 bases, J lost 7 bases, and 9 bases stayed unmatched. CDR3 length: 14 amino acids. CDR3 in amino acids: CASSYRDRAGEQYF. The CDR3 DNA is TGTGCCAGCAGCTATCGGGACAGGGCAGGTGAGCAGTACTTC. The complete variable domain, with remaining parts taken from reference TRBV9 and TRBJ2-7, reads DSGVTQTPKHLITATGQRVTLRCSPRSGDLSVYWYQQSLDQGLQFLIQYYNGEERAKGNILERFSAQQFPDLHSELNLSSLELGDSALYFCASSYRDRAGEQYFGPGTRLTVT.

The chain is built from TRBV7-9 and TRBJ2-7; D ambiguous. Trimming removed 6 bases at V and 0 bases at J, with 12 bases between. CDR3 length: 14 residues. Germline-derived CDR1 and CDR2 are SEHNR and FQNEAQ (reference sequence). In nucleotides, the CDR3 is TGTGCCAGCAGTTACTTTGGGCTCTCCTACGAGCAGTACTTC. It yields the protein CASSYFGLSYEQYF.

The V gene is TRBV9, the J gene TRBJ1-4; 8 nucleotides line up with TRBD1. The CDR3 extends over 15 amino acids. In germline, CDR1 is SGDLS, CDR2 YYNGEE. With 3 bases clipped from V and 5 bases from J, the junction kept 6 bases outside the gene matches. The CDR3 reads CASSGGQGANEKLFF. For the CDR3, the DNA is TGTGCCAGCAGCGGTGGCCAGGGGGCGAATGAAAAACTGTTTTTT.

This chain joins TRBV20-1 and TRBJ2-3; TRBD2 might be the D (6 bases). CDR1 is DFQATT and CDR2 is SNEGSKA in the germline V gene (reference sequence). The CDR3 totals 15 residues. Trimming stripped 0 bases from V and 2 bases from J, with 12 bases between. The DNA for the CDR3 is TGCAGTGCTAGAGATTTTGCGGGGTACACAGATACGCAGTATTTT. This gives the protein CSARDFAGYTDTQYF.

This clonotype occurred many times. The chain has TRBV20-1 and TRBJ2-7; 7 nucleotides agree with TRBD1. The V gene end was trimmed by 6 bases and the J gene end by 2 bases; junction bases not matched to a gene: 7. CDR3 length: 13 amino acids. The V gene's germline CDR1 is DFQATT and CDR2 SNEGSKA (reference sequence). Here the CDR3 DNA reads TGCAGTGCCAAGGACAGGTTTGCCTACGAGCAGTACTTC. This encodes CSAKDRFAYEQYF.

The chain is built from TRBV10-3 and TRBJ1-1; TRBD1 matches 8 bases. Losses at the gene ends were 3 bases for V and 1 base for J; bases not matched to a gene: 1. Germline CDR1 and CDR2: ENHRY and SYGVKD. This CDR3 has 14 amino acids. In DNA, the CDR3 is TGTGCCATCAGTGATGGACAGGGGAACACTGAAGCTTTCTTT. It yields the protein CAISDGQGNTEAFF.

CDR3 in amino acids: CASSAGTGALYEQYF. The CDR3 region has the DNA TGTGCCAGCAGCGCCGGGACAGGGGCGTTGTATGAGCAGTATTTT. The chain has TRBV9 and TRBJ2-3; TRBD1 matches at 10 bases. The CDR3 has 15 residues. After removal of 3 bases from V and 11 bases from J, the junction contained 12 bases not matched to a gene. Germline V gene sequence: CDR1 SGDLS, CDR2 YYNGEE. The whole variable domain, filled in from reference TRBV9 and TRBJ2-3, reads DSGVTQTPKHLITATGQRVTLRCSPRSGDLSVYWYQQSLDQGLQFLIQYYNGEERAKGNILERFSAQQFPDLHSELNLSSLELGDSALYFCASSAGTGALYEQYFGPGTRLTVL.

This clonotype was found many times. The chain links TRBV11-2 to TRBJ2-7; 7 positions agree with TRBD2. Germline CDR1 reads SGHAT; CDR2 reads FQNNGV. The length of the CDR3 is 16 residues. V trimming: 1 base; J trimming: 0 bases; junction bases outside the gene matches: 6. The CDR3 loop reads CASSLGSGRFSYEQYF. The CDR3 DNA reads TGTGCCAGCAGCTTAGGTTCCGGGAGGTTCTCCTACGAGCAGTACTTC.

This clonotype has at least ten counts. The rearrangement uses TRBV7-3 and TRBJ2-7; D is perhaps TRBD1 or TRBD2 (5 bases each). The CDR3 runs to 14 residues. The germline V and J ends were trimmed by 4 bases and 2 bases, with 12 bases remaining between them. Germline V gene data show CDR1 as SGHTA and CDR2 as FQGTGA. The CDR3 region is CASSSEGRPYEQYF. The CDR3 nucleotides are TGTGCCAGCAGCTCCGAGGGGCGCCCCTACGAGCAGTACTTC.

This clonotype occurred a few times. A much bigger clone sits one base away, suggesting this may be a read error. The chain employs TRBV7-9 and TRBJ2-1; 13 bases line up with TRBD2. Trimming at V came to 5 bases and at J to 7 bases, leaving 8 bases not matched to a gene. CDR1 and CDR2 (germline): SEHNR, FQNEAQ (reference sequence). The CDR3 is made up of 16 amino acids. The CDR3 DNA reads as TGTGCCAGCAGCGCCACTAGCGGGAGGGCCGTAAATGAGCAGTTCTTC. Translating gives CASSATSGRAVNEQFF.

This clonotype appeared many times. This could be a read error, since a much larger clone is one nucleotide away. The chain couples TRBV25-1 to TRBJ2-7; D possibly corresponds to TRBD2 (6 bases). The germline CDR1 and CDR2 sequences are MGHDK and SYGVNS. The CDR3 consists of 16 residues. Trimming cost V 4 bases and J 0 bases, with 16 bases left between them. CDR3 residues: CASSGRRDVSSYEQYF. DNA for the CDR3: TGTGCCAGCAGTGGCCGGCGGGACGTCAGCTCCTACGAGCAGTACTTC.

This clonotype was found a few times. The rearrangement uses TRBV30 and TRBJ2-3; perhaps D is TRBD1 or TRBD2 (5 bases each). CDR3 size: 14 residues. CDR1 is GTSNPN, CDR2 SVGIG, per germline (reference sequence). Between the trimmed V and J ends, which lost 0 bases and 4 bases, there was a span of 11 bases. CDR3 nucleotides: TGTGCCTGGAGTGTACTTAGGGGAGCAGATACGCAGTATTTT. Its translation is CAWSVLRGADTQYF.

This clonotype was detected many times. The chain uses TRBV5-1 and TRBJ1-2; D gene ambiguous. CDR1 and CDR2 from the germline V gene are SGHRS and YFSETQ. V lost 0 bases, J lost 2 bases, and 17 bases lay in between. The CDR3 runs to 17 residues. The CDR3 nucleotides are TGCGCCAGCAGCTTGGGGTTTTACCCTAGAACCAACTATGGCTACACCTTC. Its translation: CASSLGFYPRTNYGYTF.

The V and J genes are TRBV6-1 and TRBJ2-3, with D possibly being TRBD1 or TRBD2 (5 bases each). The ends were cut back, 6 bases at V and 3 bases at J, with 13 bases in the middle. This CDR3 comprises 14 residues. Germline V gene lookup returns CDR1 MNHNS and CDR2 SASEGT. This CDR3 reads CASRRGIGTDTQYF. In DNA, the CDR3 is TGTGCCAGCAGGAGGGGAATCGGGACAGATACGCAGTATTTT.

V and J are TRBV6-1 and TRBJ1-5, with 9 bases identical to TRBD1. CDR1 is MNHNS and CDR2 is SASEGT in the germline V gene. Germline trimming cut 4 bases from V and 3 bases from J; bases unmatched to any gene: 7. This CDR3 comprises 16 residues. CDR3: CASSVTGGKLNQPQHF. The CDR3 bases are TGTGCCAGCAGTGTAACAGGGGGCAAACTCAATCAGCCCCAGCATTTT.

The chain is built from TRBV7-4 and TRBJ2-5, with D unclear. Looked up from germline, CDR1 is SGHVT and CDR2 is SQSDAQ. Trimming removed 3 bases from V and 5 bases from J, with 7 bases in between. The length of the CDR3 is 12 residues. CDR3 nucleotide sequence: TGTGCCAGCAGCTTCAATAGGGAGACCCAGTACTTC. Its protein product is CASSFNRETQYF.